What follows are 20 T cell receptor beta chains derived from one specimen sequenced in a study of blood T cells in healthy people across ages (dated by TCRdb to 2014 to 2015). Library construction relied on 5' RACE. The data were produced on an Illumina HiSeq 2500. A second PCR of about 6 to 11 cycles was run with a J-beta primer mix and a sample-barcoded 5' primer. TCRdb reran the public reads through fastp at Q25 and MiXCR, keeping productive beta chains. Every CDR3 protein is listed once, alongside the most common genes and DNA of its rows. The sample has about 940,000 distinct CDR3 sequences on record, under 50% of them singletons. Of the sample, over 10% is held by the ten largest clones. Sequenced: blood. The receptor source for this set is a man in his thirties or forties in good health.

The chain recombines TRBV29-1 with TRBJ1-1, with 9 positions matching TRBD1. The CDR3 extends over 15 amino acids. Trimming cost V 4 bases and J 6 bases; bases outside gene matches: 12. CDR1 is SQVTM, CDR2 ANQGSEA, per germline. In nucleotides, the CDR3 is TGCAGCGTTGCGATCTCCGGGACAGGGATCGCTGAAGCTTTCTTT. Protein sequence: CSVAISGTGIAEAFF. The variable domain in full, completed from reference TRBV29-1 and TRBJ1-1, reads SAVISQKPSRDICQRGTSLTIQCQVDSQVTMMFWYRQQPGQSLTLIATANQGSEATYESGFVIDKFPISRPNLTFSTLTVSNMSPEDSSIYLCSVAISGTGIAEAFFGQGTRLTVV.

In its sample, this clonotype was seen a few times. The J gene is TRBJ2-7, the V gene TRBV12-3 or TRBV12-4, with TRBD2 identical over 8 bases. The CDR3 covers 14 residues. Trimming removed 4 bases from V and 6 bases from J; junction bases left unmatched: 8. CDR3 residues: CASSSRGGAVEQYF. CDR3 in DNA: TGTGCCAGCAGTTCACGGGGGGGCGCGGTCGAGCAGTACTTC.

This clonotype was found a few times. J is TRBJ2-5 and V is TRBV20-1, with TRBD1 identical over 7 bases. V was clipped by 3 bases and J by 1 base; unmatched bases: 2. This CDR3 has 13 residues. The V gene's germline CDR1 is DFQATT and CDR2 SNEGSKA (reference sequence). In nucleotides, the CDR3 is TGCAGTGCTAGCGGGACAGTCCAAGAGACCCAGTACTTC. Translating it yields CSASGTVQETQYF.

The chain links TRBV27 to TRBJ2-4; tentative D call: TRBD1 (7 bases). The J call is doubtful: the DNA matches TRBJ2-7 better. The CDR3 length is 12 residues. Germline CDR1 and CDR2: MNHEY and SMNVEV (reference sequence). The CDR3 nucleotides read TGTGCCACCCGACAGGGAGGACACGAGCAGTACTTC. Protein sequence: CATRQGGHEQYF.

This clonotype appeared once. The V call is TRBV2, the J call TRBJ2-1; 8 bases map to TRBD2. The CDR3 loop spans 15 amino acids. V lost 6 bases, J lost 2 bases, and 6 bases stayed unmatched. The germline V gene has CDR1 SNHLY and CDR2 FYNNEI. The CDR3 reads CASRMAGGPYNEQFF. The DNA of the CDR3 is TGTGCCAGCAGGATGGCGGGGGGTCCCTACAATGAGCAGTTCTTC.

The gene calls are TRBV7-9 and TRBJ1-1, with a possible D match to TRBD1 (6 bases). Trimming pared 3 bases from V and 5 bases from J, leaving 19 bases between. This CDR3 contains 16 residues. Per germline, CDR1 SEHNR and CDR2 FQNEAQ (reference sequence). CDR3 amino acids: CASSFSLGGRGTEAFF. Written as DNA, the CDR3 is TGTGCCAGCAGCTTTTCTCTGGGGGGTAGGGGGACTGAAGCTTTCTTT. Looking up the rest from reference TRBV7-9 and TRBJ1-1 gives the full variable domain: DTGVSQNPRHKITKRGQNVTFRCDPISEHNRLYWYRQTLGQGPEFLTYFQNEAQLEKSRLLSDRFSAERPKGSFSTLEIQRTEQGDSAMYLCASSFSLGGRGTEAFFGQGTRLTVV.

J is TRBJ1-2 and V is TRBV6-2 or TRBV6-3; no clear D. CDR1 is MNHEY, CDR2 SVGEGT, per germline. The CDR3 has 12 amino acids. Trimming stripped 6 bases from V and 8 bases from J, with 13 bases between. DNA of the CDR3: TGTGCCAGCAGAGTTGCCGCTCGCGGCTACACCTTC. Its protein is CASRVAARGYTF.

In its sample, this clonotype was seen many times. The chain couples TRBV6-4 to TRBJ1-1; 8 nucleotides align to TRBD1. The germline CDR1 and CDR2 sequences are MRHNA and SNTAGT. The junction had 5 bases not matched to a gene; V was cut back by 4 bases and J by 7 bases. This CDR3 contains 13 residues. The CDR3: CASSGTGTDEAFF. As DNA, the CDR3 is TGTGCCAGCAGTGGGACAGGGACGGATGAAGCTTTCTTT.

V usage is TRBV5-1 and J usage is TRBJ2-1; 8 bases match TRBD2. The CDR3 has 15 amino acids. After removal of 6 bases from V and 3 bases from J, the junction contained 8 bases not matched to a gene. Germline assignment: CDR1 SGHRS and CDR2 YFSETQ. CDR3 amino acids: CASIPPTSDYNEQFF. The CDR3, as DNA: TGCGCCAGCATCCCGCCGACTAGCGACTACAATGAGCAGTTCTTC.

This clonotype was found once. At one end, the junction sequence differs from germline, possibly due to a read error. The chain has TRBV4-1 and TRBJ2-2; 10 bases are a match to TRBD2. The CDR3 is made up of 19 amino acids. The germline V gene encodes CDR1 MGHRA and CDR2 YSYEKL. This CDR3 is CASNQDIILAGVSTGELFF. The CDR3 coding sequence is TGCGCCAGCAACCAAGATATTATTCTAGCGGGGGTTAGCACCGGGGAGCTGTTTTTT.

The V and J genes are TRBV9 and TRBJ2-7, with D perhaps TRBD1 or TRBD2 (5 bases each). The end of the DNA aligns better with TRBJ2-5, so the J call may be wrong. The CDR3 is 16 residues long. Germline-derived CDR1 and CDR2 are SGDLS and YYNGEE. CDR3 region: CASSPHLGVVRETQYF. Written as DNA, the CDR3 is TGTGCCAGCAGCCCTCACCTGGGGGTAGTTCGGGAGACCCAGTACTTC.

There are a few counts of this clonotype. This rearrangement joins TRBV9 to TRBJ2-3; TRBD1 matches at 7 bases. Looked up from germline, CDR1 is SGDLS and CDR2 is YYNGEE. This CDR3 region has 16 residues. Trimming removed 3 bases from V and 0 bases from J; junction bases left unmatched: 7. CDR3 sequence: CASSDDRVASTDTQYF. The CDR3 region has the DNA TGTGCCAGCAGCGACGACAGGGTAGCTAGCACAGATACGCAGTATTTT.

In its sample, this clonotype was seen a few times. The chain joins TRBV20-1 to TRBJ2-5, with unresolved D. Germline CDR1 DFQATT, CDR2 SNEGSKA (reference sequence). V lost 3 bases and J 1 base, leaving 6 bases between the germline ends. The CDR3 consists of 12 residues. This CDR3 is CSASSLQETQYF. The CDR3 DNA reads TGCAGTGCTAGTTCCCTCCAAGAGACCCAGTACTTC.

The V and J genes are TRBV3-1 and TRBJ1-6, with D unclear. This CDR3 spans 15 amino acids. V lost 1 base and J lost 6, with 10 bases in between. Germline values: CDR1 LGHDT, CDR2 YNNKEL (reference sequence). In DNA, the CDR3 is TGTGCCAGCAGCCAAGTACCGTTCGGTAATTCACCCCTCCACTTT. Protein: CASSQVPFGNSPLHF.

The V and J genes are TRBV20-1 and TRBJ2-6, with D perhaps matching TRBD1 or TRBD2 (5 bases each). Germline loops: CDR1 DFQATT, CDR2 SNEGSKA (reference sequence). This CDR3 has 18 amino acids. CDR3 DNA sequence: TGCAGGGCTCCTTTAACCGGGACGGTTAGCTCTGGGGCCAACGTCCTGACTTTC. This sequence encodes CRAPLTGTVSSGANVLTF.

The chain joins TRBV7-2 to TRBJ2-1; 8 bases fit TRBD1. CDR3 length equals 13 residues. The junction had 11 bases not matched to a gene; V was cut back by 5 bases and J by 14 bases. The germline CDR1 and CDR2 sequences are SGHTA and FQGNSA. The CDR3 nucleotides are TGTGCCAGCAGCCCAGGCGGCCAGGGGGCGAAGTTCTTC. It codes for CASSPGGQGAKFF.

The V call is TRBV7-2, the J call TRBJ2-3; D might be TRBD2 (7 bases). The CDR3 length is 15 residues. The ends were cut back, 1 base at V and 4 bases at J, with 12 bases in the middle. The germline V gene encodes CDR1 SGHTA and CDR2 FQGNSA. The CDR3 here is CASSLVGGAADTQYF. CDR3 nucleotides: TGTGCCAGCAGCTTAGTAGGGGGGGCTGCAGATACGCAGTATTTT.

This chain connects TRBV25-1 to TRBJ1-3; perhaps TRBD1 as D (5 bases). CDR1 is MGHDK, CDR2 SYGVNS, per germline. Trimming took 3 bases from V and 2 from J, leaving 8 bases between them. There are 14 residues in the CDR3. The CDR3 sequence is CASSDPGTGNTIYF. CDR3 DNA: TGTGCCAGCAGTGATCCAGGGACTGGAAACACCATATATTTT.

The chain couples TRBV5-1 to TRBJ2-3; D is perhaps TRBD1 (6 bases). V lost 4 bases, J lost 2 bases, and 14 bases lay in between. This CDR3 is built from 15 residues. Germline CDR1 reads SGHRS; CDR2 reads YFSETQ. The CDR3 nucleotides read TGCGCCAGCAGCCCCCAGGGGCGAGACACAGATACGCAGTATTTT. Its protein is CASSPQGRDTDTQYF.

The rearrangement joins TRBV4-1 to TRBJ1-5, with D maybe TRBD1 (6 bases). The CDR3 is made up of 17 amino acids. Per the germline V gene, CDR1 is MGHRA and CDR2 is YSYEKL. V lost 0 bases, J lost 1 base, and 13 bases lay in between. CDR3 region: CASSQDSGGLSNQPQHF. The CDR3 DNA follows: TGCGCCAGCAGCCAAGATAGCGGGGGGCTAAGCAATCAGCCCCAGCATTTT.